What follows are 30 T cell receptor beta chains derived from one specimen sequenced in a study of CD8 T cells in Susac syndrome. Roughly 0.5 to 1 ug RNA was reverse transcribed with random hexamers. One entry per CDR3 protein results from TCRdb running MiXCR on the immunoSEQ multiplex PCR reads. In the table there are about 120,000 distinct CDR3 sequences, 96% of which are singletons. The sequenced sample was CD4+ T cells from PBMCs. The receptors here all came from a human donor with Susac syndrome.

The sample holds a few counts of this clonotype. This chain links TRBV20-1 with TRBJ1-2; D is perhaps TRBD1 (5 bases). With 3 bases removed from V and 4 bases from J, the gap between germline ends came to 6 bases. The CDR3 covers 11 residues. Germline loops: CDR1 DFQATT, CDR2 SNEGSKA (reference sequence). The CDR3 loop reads CSARGGYGYTF. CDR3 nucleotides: TGCAGTGCTAGGGGGGGCTATGGCTACACCTTC.

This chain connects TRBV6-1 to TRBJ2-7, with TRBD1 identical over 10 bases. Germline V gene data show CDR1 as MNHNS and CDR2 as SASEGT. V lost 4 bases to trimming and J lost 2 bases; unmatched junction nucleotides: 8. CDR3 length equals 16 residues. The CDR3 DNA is TGTGCCAGCAGTGGACAGGGACAGGGGCGGCCCTACGAGCAGTACTTC. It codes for CASSGQGQGRPYEQYF.

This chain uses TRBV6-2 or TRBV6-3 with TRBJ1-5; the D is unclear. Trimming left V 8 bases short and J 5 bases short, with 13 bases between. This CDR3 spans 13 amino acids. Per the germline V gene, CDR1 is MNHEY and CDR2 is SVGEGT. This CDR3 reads CASSDGVYQPQHF. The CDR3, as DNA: TGTGCCAGCTCGGACGGAGTCTATCAGCCCCAGCATTTT.

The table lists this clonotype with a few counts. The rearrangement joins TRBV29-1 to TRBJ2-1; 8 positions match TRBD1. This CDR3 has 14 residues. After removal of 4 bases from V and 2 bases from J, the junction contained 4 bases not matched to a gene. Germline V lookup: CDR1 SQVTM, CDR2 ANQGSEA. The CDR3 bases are TGCAGCGTTGGTGGGACAGGCCCCTACAATGAGCAGTTCTTC. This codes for CSVGGTGPYNEQFF.

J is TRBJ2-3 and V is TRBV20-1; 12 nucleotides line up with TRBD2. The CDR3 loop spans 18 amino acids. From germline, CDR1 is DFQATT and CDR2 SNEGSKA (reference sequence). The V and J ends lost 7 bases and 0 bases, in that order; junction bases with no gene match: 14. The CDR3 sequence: CSVPIGTSGRTSTDTQYF. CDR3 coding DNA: TGCAGTGTCCCTATAGGGACTAGCGGGCGCACTAGCACAGATACGCAGTATTTT.

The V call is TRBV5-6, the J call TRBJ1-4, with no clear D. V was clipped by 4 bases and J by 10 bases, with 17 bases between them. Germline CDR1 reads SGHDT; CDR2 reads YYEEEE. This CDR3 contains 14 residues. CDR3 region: CASSHDLARGKLFF. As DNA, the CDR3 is TGTGCCAGCAGCCATGACCTGGCGCGGGGAAAACTGTTTTTT. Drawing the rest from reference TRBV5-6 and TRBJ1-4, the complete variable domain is DAGVTQSPTHLIKTRGQQVTLRCSPKSGHDTVSWYQQALGQGPQFIFQYYEEEERQRGNFPDRFSGHQFPNYSSELNVNALLLGDSALYLCASSHDLARGKLFFGSGTQLSVL.

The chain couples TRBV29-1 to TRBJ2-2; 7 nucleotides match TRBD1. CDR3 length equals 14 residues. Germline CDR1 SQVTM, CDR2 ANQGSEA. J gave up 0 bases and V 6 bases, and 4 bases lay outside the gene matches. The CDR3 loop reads CSVPTGTNTGELFF. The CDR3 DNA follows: TGCAGCGTCCCGACAGGGACGAACACCGGGGAGCTGTTTTTT.

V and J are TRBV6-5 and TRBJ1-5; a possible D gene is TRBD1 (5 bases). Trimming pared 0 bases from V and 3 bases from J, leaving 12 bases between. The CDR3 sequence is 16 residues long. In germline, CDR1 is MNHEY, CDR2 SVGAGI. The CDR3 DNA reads TGTGCCAGCAGTTACTCGTTCAGGGACCCCAATCAGCCCCAGCATTTT. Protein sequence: CASSYSFRDPNQPQHF.

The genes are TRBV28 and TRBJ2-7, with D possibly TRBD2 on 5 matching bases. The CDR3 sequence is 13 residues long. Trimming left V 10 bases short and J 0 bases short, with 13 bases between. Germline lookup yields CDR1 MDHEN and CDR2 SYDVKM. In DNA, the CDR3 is TGTGCCACCTTAAGCGGAAGCTCCTACGAGCAGTACTTC. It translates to CATLSGSSYEQYF.

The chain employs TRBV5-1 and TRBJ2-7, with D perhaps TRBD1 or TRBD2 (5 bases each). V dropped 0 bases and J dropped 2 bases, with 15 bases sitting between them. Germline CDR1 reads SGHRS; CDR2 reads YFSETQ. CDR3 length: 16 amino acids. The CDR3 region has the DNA TGCGCCAGCAGCTTGGGTGTCGGGGCCGGGACCTACGAGCAGTACTTC. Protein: CASSLGVGAGTYEQYF.

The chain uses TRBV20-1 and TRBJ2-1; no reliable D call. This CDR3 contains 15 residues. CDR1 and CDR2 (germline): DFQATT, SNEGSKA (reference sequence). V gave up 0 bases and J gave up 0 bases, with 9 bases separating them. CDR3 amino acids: CSARDGKSSYNEQFF. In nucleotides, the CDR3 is TGCAGTGCTAGAGATGGAAAGAGCTCCTACAATGAGCAGTTCTTC.

This CDR3 is CAWTRTGPETQYF. In DNA, the CDR3 is TGTGCCTGGACCCGGACAGGGCCGGAGACCCAGTACTTC. The gene calls are TRBV30 and TRBJ2-5; 8 positions match TRBD1. CDR1 is GTSNPN and CDR2 is SVGIG in the germline V gene (reference sequence). With 4 bases clipped from V and 5 bases from J, the junction kept 6 bases outside the gene matches. There are 13 residues in the CDR3.

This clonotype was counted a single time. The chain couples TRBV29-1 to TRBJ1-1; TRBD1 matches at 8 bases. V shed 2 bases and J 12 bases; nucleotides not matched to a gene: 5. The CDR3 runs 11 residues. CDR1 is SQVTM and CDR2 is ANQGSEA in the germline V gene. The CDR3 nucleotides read TGCAGCGTTGAACCGGACAGGGAAACTTTCTTT. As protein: CSVEPDRETFF.

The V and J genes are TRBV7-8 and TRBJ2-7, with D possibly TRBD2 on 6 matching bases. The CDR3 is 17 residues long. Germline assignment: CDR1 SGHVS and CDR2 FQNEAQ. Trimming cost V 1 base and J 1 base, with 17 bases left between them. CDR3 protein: CASSLVEVGLGSYEQYF. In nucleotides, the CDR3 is TGTGCCAGCAGCTTAGTGGAAGTGGGACTCGGGTCCTACGAGCAGTACTTC. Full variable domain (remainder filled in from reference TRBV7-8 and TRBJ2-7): GAGVSQSPRYKVAKRGQDVALRCDPISGHVSLFWYQQALGQGPEFLTYFQNEAQLDKSGLPSDRFFAERPEGSVSTLKIQRTQQEDSAVYLCASSLVEVGLGSYEQYFGPGTRLTVT.

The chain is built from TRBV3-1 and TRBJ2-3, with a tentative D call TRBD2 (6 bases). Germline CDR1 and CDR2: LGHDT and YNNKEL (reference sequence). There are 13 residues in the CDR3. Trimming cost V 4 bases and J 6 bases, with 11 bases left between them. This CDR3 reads CASSPYSGDTQYF. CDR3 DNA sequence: TGTGCCAGCAGCCCTTACAGCGGGGATACGCAGTATTTT.

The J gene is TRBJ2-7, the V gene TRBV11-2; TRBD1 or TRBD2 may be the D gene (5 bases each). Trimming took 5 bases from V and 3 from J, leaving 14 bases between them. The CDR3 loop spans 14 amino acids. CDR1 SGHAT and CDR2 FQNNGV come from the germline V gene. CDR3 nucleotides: TGTGCCAGCAGCGGCGTCATTGGGGGCTACGAGCAGTACTTC. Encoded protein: CASSGVIGGYEQYF.

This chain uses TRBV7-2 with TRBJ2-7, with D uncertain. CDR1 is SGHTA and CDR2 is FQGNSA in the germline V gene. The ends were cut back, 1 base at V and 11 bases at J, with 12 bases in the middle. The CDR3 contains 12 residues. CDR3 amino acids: CASSLDGASEYF. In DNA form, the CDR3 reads TGTGCCAGCAGCTTAGACGGCGCCTCGGAGTACTTC.

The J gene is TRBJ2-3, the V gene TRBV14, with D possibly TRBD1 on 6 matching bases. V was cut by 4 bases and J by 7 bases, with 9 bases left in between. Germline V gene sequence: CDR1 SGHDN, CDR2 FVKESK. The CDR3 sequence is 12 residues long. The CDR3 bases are TGTGCCAGCAGCCCGGGACATAATACGCAGTATTTT. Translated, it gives CASSPGHNTQYF. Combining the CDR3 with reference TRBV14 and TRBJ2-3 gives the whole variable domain EAGVTQFPSHSVIEKGQTVTLRCDPISGHDNLYWYRRVMGKEIKFLLHFVKESKQDESGMPNNRFLAERTGGTYSTLKVQPAELEDSGVYFCASSPGHNTQYFGPGTRLTVL.

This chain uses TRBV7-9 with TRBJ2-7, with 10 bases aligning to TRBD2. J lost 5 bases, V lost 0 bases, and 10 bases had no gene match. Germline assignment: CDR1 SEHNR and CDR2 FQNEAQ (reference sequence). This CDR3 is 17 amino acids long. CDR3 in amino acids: CASSLAGSSGSIHEQYF. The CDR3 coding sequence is TGTGCCAGCAGCTTAGCGGGGTCTAGCGGGAGCATCCACGAGCAGTACTTC.

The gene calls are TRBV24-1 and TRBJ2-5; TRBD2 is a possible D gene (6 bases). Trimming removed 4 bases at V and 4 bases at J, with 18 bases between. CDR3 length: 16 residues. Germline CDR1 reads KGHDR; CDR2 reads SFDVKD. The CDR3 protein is CATSDRLGGRGETQYF. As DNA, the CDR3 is TGTGCCACCAGTGACCGTCTCGGGGGTCGGGGAGAGACCCAGTACTTC.

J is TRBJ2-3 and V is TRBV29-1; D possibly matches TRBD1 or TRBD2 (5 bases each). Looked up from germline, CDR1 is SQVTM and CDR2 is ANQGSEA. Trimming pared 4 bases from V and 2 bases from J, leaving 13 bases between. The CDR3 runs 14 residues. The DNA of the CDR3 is TGCAGCGTTGTAGGGACGGATAACACAGATACGCAGTATTTT. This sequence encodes CSVVGTDNTDTQYF.

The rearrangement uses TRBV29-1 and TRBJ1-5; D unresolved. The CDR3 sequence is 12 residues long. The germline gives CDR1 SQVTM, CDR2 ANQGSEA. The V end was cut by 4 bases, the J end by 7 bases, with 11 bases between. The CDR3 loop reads CSVGGSGQPQHF. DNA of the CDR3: TGCAGCGTTGGAGGGTCTGGCCAGCCCCAGCATTTT.

The CDR3 spells CASSVGTASSTF. The CDR3 nucleotides are TGTGCCAGCAGCGTTGGGACAGCCTCCAGCACCTTC. The chain recombines TRBV7-9 with TRBJ1-2; 7 nucleotides line up with TRBD1. Germline CDR1 SEHNR, CDR2 FQNEAQ (reference sequence). The ends lost 5 bases at V and 13 bases at J; junction bases unmatched: 10. The CDR3 spans 12 residues. Full variable domain (outside the CDR3, taken from reference TRBV7-9 and TRBJ1-2): DTGVSQNPRHKITKRGQNVTFRCDPISEHNRLYWYRQTLGQGPEFLTYFQNEAQLEKSRLLSDRFSAERPKGSFSTLEIQRTEQGDSAMYLCASSVGTASSTFGSGTRLTVV.

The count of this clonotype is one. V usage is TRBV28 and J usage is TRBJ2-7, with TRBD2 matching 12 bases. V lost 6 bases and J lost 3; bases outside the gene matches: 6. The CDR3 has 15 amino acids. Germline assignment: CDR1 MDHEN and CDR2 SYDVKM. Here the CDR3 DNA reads TGTGCCAGCAGCCTATGGACTAGCGGGATCTACGAGCAGTACTTC. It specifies CASSLWTSGIYEQYF. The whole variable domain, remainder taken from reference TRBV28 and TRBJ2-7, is DVKVTQSSRYLVKRTGEKVFLECVQDMDHENMFWYRQDPGLGLRLIYFSYDVKMKEKGDIPEGYSVSREKKERFSLILESASTNQTSMYLCASSLWTSGIYEQYFGPGTRLTVT.

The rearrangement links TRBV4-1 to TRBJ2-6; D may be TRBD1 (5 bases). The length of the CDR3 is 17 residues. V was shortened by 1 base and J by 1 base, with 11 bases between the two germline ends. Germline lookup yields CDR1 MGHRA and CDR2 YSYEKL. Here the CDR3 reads CASSQGRQHSGANVLTF. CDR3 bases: TGCGCCAGCAGCCAAGGCAGACAGCATTCTGGGGCCAACGTCCTGACTTTC.

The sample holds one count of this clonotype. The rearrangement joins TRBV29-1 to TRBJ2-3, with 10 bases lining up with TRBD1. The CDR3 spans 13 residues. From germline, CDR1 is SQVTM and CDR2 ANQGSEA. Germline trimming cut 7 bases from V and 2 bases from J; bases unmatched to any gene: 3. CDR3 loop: CSGGQGITDTQYF. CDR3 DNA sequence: TGCAGCGGGGGACAGGGGATCACAGATACGCAGTATTTT.

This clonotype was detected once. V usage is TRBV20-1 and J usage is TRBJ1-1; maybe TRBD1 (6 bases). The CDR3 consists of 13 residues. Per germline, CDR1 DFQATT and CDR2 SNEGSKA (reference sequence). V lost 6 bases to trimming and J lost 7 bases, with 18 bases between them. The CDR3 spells CSAISQGGFEAFF. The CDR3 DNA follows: TGCAGTGCCATTTCACAGGGAGGGTTTGAAGCTTTCTTT.

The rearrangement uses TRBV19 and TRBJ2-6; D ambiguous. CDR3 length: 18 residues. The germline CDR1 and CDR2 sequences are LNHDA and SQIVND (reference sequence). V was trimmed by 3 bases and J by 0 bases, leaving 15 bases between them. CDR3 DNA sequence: TGTGCCAGTAGTATGGAGAGGCCGCTCCTCTCTGGGGCCAACGTCCTGACTTTC. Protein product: CASSMERPLLSGANVLTF. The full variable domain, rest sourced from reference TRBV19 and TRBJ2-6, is DGGITQSPKYLFRKEGQNVTLSCEQNLNHDAMYWYRQDPGQGLRLIYYSQIVNDFQKGDIAEGYSVSREKKESFPLTVTSAQKNPTAFYLCASSMERPLLSGANVLTFGAGSRLTVL.

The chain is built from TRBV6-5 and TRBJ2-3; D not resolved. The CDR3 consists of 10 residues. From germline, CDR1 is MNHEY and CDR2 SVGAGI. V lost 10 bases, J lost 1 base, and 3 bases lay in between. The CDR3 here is CATGTDTQYF. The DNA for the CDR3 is TGTGCCACAGGCACAGATACGCAGTATTTT.

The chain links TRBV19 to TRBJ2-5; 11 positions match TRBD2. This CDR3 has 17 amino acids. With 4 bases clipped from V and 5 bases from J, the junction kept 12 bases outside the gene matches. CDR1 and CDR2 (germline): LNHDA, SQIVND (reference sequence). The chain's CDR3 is CASSTTASGRRRETQYF. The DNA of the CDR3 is TGTGCCAGTAGTACTACCGCTAGCGGGAGGAGGAGGGAGACCCAGTACTTC.